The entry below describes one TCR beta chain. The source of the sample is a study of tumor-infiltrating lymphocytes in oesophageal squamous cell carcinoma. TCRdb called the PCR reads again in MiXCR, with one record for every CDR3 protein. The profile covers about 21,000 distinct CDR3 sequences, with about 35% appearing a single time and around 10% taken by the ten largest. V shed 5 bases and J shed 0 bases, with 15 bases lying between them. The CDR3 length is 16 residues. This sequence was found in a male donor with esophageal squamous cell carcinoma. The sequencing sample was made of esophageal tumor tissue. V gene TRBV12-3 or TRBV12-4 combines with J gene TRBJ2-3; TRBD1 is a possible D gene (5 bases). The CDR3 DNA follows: TGTGCCAGCAGTCCTTTAGGGGTCCCTAGCACAGATACGCAGTATTTT. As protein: CASSPLGVPSTDTQYF.